This T cell receptor beta chain was observed in a study of blood T cells in healthy people across ages. Primers used in a second PCR of roughly 7 to 12 cycles were a sample-barcoded 5' primer and a J-beta primer mix. Researchers report that a template-switch adaptor with 12 random nucleotides tagged each cDNA molecule. TCRdb independently ran MiXCR on the 5' RACE reads; one entry per CDR3 protein. The repertoire includes around 800,000 distinct CDR3 sequences, around a quarter of them detected once, and less than 3.5% sits in the top ten. This sample was also put to use in a study of T cells of mothers and their children.

The sequence derives from a boy younger than 18 in good health. The specimen sequenced was blood.

The CDR3 reads CASTGDNAYNSPLHF. The DNA for the CDR3 is TGTGCCAGCACCGGGGACAACGCCTATAATTCACCCCTCCACTTT. The chain uses TRBV2 and TRBJ1-6, with a tentative D call TRBD1 (6 bases). From germline, CDR1 is SNHLY and CDR2 FYNNEI. CDR3 length equals 15 residues. Trimming removed 7 bases at V and 2 bases at J, with 12 bases between.